This T cell receptor (beta chain) was found in a study of technical replicates of blood from four donors. Some clones are missing from TCRdb's copy, which holds only in-frame ones; the method was immunoSEQ multiplex PCR. The data contain roughly 80,000 clones, 70% to 90% of them singletons. The V end lost 2 bases, the J end lost 6 bases, and 16 bases lay between the germline ends. The CDR3 is 15 residues long. Germline V gives CDR1 SGHVS, CDR2 FQNEAQ. Source material: T cells isolated from PBMCs. The V call is TRBV7-8, the J call TRBJ1-1; D remains ambiguous. The receptor comes from a human donor in good health. The DNA of the CDR3 is TGTGCCAGCAGCTTACTCACTATGGGTTTGGCTGAAGCTTTCTTT. Translation gives CASSLLTMGLAEAFF.